The sequence of this T cell receptor beta chain was determined in a study of T cell responses to AZD1222 COVID-19 vaccine. Regarding the study as a whole: Donors, mostly white British, included more females; clonal diversity was possibly underestimated.

As for this clone: Its antigen is not identified.

Per the germline V gene, CDR1 is SGHAT and CDR2 is FQNNGV. The J segment lost 8 bases and the V segment lost 5 bases, leaving 5 bases of the junction unmatched. CDR3 length equals 14 residues. Generated by immunoSEQ multiplex PCR, the TCRdb table keeps only in-frame clones and is missing some. This sample yields around 140,000 clones, of which 85% to 90% are seen a single time; roughly 1.7% belongs to the top ten. This sequence originates from an adult in good health. The V call is TRBV11-2, the J call TRBJ1-4, with TRBD1 matching over 10 bases. The specimen was peripheral blood, collected on day 0 of AZD1222 vaccination. The CDR3 here is CASSPRTGGEKLFF. As DNA, the CDR3 is TGTGCCAGCAGCCCACGGACAGGGGGAGAAAAACTGTTTTTT.